The rows below give T cell receptor beta chains drawn from one sample of a study of T cell repertoires in cytomegalovirus infection. TCRdb passed the reads through MiXCR, listing each CDR3 protein once. The table records roughly 310,000 distinct CDR3 sequences, about 28% of them present only once. Antigen specificity for these receptors is unknown. Sequencing used cultured PBMCs, obtained from culture after CMV antigen stimulation. Every receptor here comes from a human donor in good health (CMV status not recorded). Some clones in this sample may be carry-over from other donors' samples. Each CDR3 is given with its conserved first and last residue. Each record gives: D gene, V gene, J gene, clone size, CDR3 DNA, CDR3 protein. The D gene is left open where the match is weak. Clone size appears in some rows only: once, few, many, or a class for an expanded clone.

TRBD1	TRBV11-2	TRBJ1-6	-	TGTGCCAGCAGCGTAAACAGGGGTCTAGGGGGGAATTCACCCCTCCACTTT	CASSVNRGLGGNSPLHF
-	TRBV28	TRBJ1-1	many	TGTGCCAGCAGTTCCTTGATCATGAACACTGAAGCTTTCTTT	CASSSLIMNTEAFF
-	TRBV5-1	TRBJ2-1	few	TGCGCCAGCAGCTTACAGTCCACGGGGAATGAGCAGTTCTTC	CASSLQSTGNEQFF
-	TRBV7-2	TRBJ1-1	once	TGTGCCAGCAGCTTAGTTCTGGGGGGAAGAACTGAAGCTTTCTTT	CASSLVLGGRTEAFF
-	TRBV6-1	TRBJ1-5	-	TGTGCCAGCAGTGAAGGGGTGGGGCAGCCCCAGCATTTT	CASSEGVGQPQHF
-	TRBV24-1	TRBJ2-1	few	TGTGCCACCAGTGACGGGCCCGGTGGGAGCCCCCCGGATGAGCAGTTCTTC	CATSDGPGGSPPDEQFF
-	TRBV7-3	TRBJ1-1	-	TGTGCCAGCAGCTTAGTTTCCTCGGGGAACACTGAAGCTTTCTTT	CASSLVSSGNTEAFF
-	TRBV2	TRBJ2-7	once	TGTGCCAGCATCGAGGGCAGCTCCTACGAGCAGTACTTC	CASIEGSSYEQYF
-	TRBV15	TRBJ1-2	-	TGTGCCACCAGCGGGGGGGGTCTTGTTGGCTACACCTTC	CATSGGGLVGYTF
-	TRBV7-6	TRBJ2-2	few	TGTGCCAGCAGCTTAGGGTGGACCGGGGAGCTGTTTTTT	CASSLGWTGELFF
-	TRBV9	TRBJ1-2	few	TGTGCCAGCAGCGTAGATTCCAGGGCGGGCTATGGCTACACCTTC	CASSVDSRAGYGYTF
-	TRBV19	TRBJ2-5	-	TGTGCCAGTGCCTCAACAGCCTTGACAGATTCACAAGAGACCCAGTACTTC	CASASTALTDSQETQYF
TRBD2	TRBV5-1	TRBJ2-1	-	TGCGCCAGCAGCTCCGTAGCGGGGTATGAGCAGTTCTTC	CASSSVAGYEQFF
TRBD1	TRBV2	TRBJ2-7	few	TGTGCCAGCAGGCCTCCGGGACAGGTCTTCTACGAGCAGTACTTC	CASRPPGQVFYEQYF
TRBD1	TRBV30	TRBJ2-6	-	TGTGCCTGGAGTAAGACATACAGGGGATACGGGGCCAACGTCCTGACTTTC	CAWSKTYRGYGANVLTF
-	TRBV12-5	TRBJ2-1	-	TGTGCTAGTGGTTCTACCACCGGGCCGCCGTCGGGCAATGAGCAGTTCTTC	CASGSTTGPPSGNEQFF
-	TRBV11-1	TRBJ1-5	-	TGTGCCAGCAGCTTAGATTTTACCCAGCCCCAGCATTTT	CASSLDFTQPQHF
-	TRBV29-1	TRBJ2-2	-	TGCAGCGCCGAGGTGGGATCCGGGGAGCTGTTTTTT	CSAEVGSGELFF
-	TRBV28	TRBJ2-5	-	TGTGCCAGCAGTCCGAGAGGATCAACAGGGCTAGAGACCCAGTACTTC	CASSPRGSTGLETQYF
-	TRBV3-1	TRBJ1-6	-	TGTGCCAGCAGCCGGCCCGACTGGCAGGGAAATTCACCCCTCCACTTT	CASSRPDWQGNSPLHF
TRBD2	TRBV29-1	TRBJ2-1	many	TGCAGCGTTGAGGTCGGGAGGGCCTATAATGAGCAGTTCTTC	CSVEVGRAYNEQFF
TRBD2	TRBV19	TRBJ2-1	-	TGTGCCAGTAGTGCCAGACTAGCGGGAGGCGAGCAGTTCTTC	CASSARLAGGEQFF
TRBD2	TRBV29-1	TRBJ2-7	-	TGCAGCGTTAATGGACTAGCGGGAGTAAGAGAGCAGTACTTC	CSVNGLAGVREQYF